This T cell receptor beta chain was recorded in a study of T cells in Graves' hyperthyroidism and ophthalmopathy. Fresh 10 ml peripheral blood yielded PBMCs. There were TCR beta CDR3 regions amplified from RNA transcripts. The primer set for the first-round RT-PCR of the TCR CDR3 was HTBI. TCRdb itself ran the multiplex PCR reads through MiXCR, one entry per CDR3 protein. The table shows nearly 750,000 distinct CDR3 sequences, with about 35% occurring only once. This CDR3 is 15 amino acids long. Germline V gives CDR1 DFQATT, CDR2 SNEGSKA (reference sequence). V was clipped by 1 base and J by 3 bases; unmatched bases: 7. The table lists this clonotype with many counts.

This TCR derives from a woman aged 35 to 49 with Graves' hyperthyroidism. The sample comprised blood. This sequence joins TRBV20-1 and TRBJ1-1; 8 nucleotides match TRBD1. The CDR3 sequence: CSARAPQGAYTEAFF. The CDR3 DNA reads as TGCAGTGCTAGAGCCCCGCAGGGGGCGTACACTGAAGCTTTCTTT.